This T cell receptor (beta chain) was sequenced during a study of human T cells and chemical hapten exposure. Overall study context: Scalp application of diphenylcyclopropenone was performed weekly in patients across the entire approximately 25-week study. Per-sample TCR yield variation was attributed mainly to small pooled library volume differences.

TCRdb reprocessed the RACE reads with MiXCR, giving one entry per CDR3 protein. The data show tens of thousands of distinct CDR3 sequences, roughly 11% seen once. Time point in this sample: pre-sensitization, week 0. Treatment indicated: therapeutic diphenylcyclopropenone sensitization with weekly scalp DPC. The sequence derives from a woman aged 45-65 years with alopecia areata. Some clones in this sample may be carry-over from other donors' samples. The sequences come from whole blood, collected in connection with sensitization to the hapten diphenylcyclopropenone (DPC).

The CDR3 loop is CASVLTSGGAADTQYF. Written as DNA, the CDR3 is TGTGCCAGCGTGCTAACTAGCGGGGGTGCTGCAGATACGCAGTATTTT. The chain has TRBV7-6 and TRBJ2-3; 11 positions match TRBD2. The CDR3 contains 16 residues. From germline, CDR1 is SGHVS and CDR2 FNYEAQ. V was pared by 8 bases and J by 4 bases, with 11 bases of the junction left unmatched.